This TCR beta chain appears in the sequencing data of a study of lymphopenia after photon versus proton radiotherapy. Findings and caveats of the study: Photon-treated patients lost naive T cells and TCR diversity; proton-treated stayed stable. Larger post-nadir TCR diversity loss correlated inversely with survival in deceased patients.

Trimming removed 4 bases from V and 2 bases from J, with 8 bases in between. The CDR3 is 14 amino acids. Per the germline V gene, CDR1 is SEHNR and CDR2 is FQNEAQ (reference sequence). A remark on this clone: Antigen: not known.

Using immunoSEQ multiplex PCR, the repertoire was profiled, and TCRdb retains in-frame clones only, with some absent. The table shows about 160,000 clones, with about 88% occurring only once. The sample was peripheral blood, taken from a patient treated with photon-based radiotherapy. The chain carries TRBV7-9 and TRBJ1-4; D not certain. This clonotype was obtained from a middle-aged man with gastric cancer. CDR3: CASSSRQTNEKLFF. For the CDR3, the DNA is TGTGCCAGCAGCTCCCGGCAGACTAATGAAAAACTGTTTTTT.